This TCR beta chain was found in a study of human T cells and chemical hapten exposure. TCRdb analysed the RACE reads with MiXCR anew, one entry per CDR3 protein. The sample lists tens of thousands of distinct CDR3 sequences; over 8% were seen once. Study-wide points: Unchanged with DPC sensitization were TCRs above 1 in 1000 frequency. Versus controls, expanded TCRs had significantly more large CDR3 similarity clusters.

This clonotype came up many times. Its target is unknown. As for time point: pre-sensitization, week 0. The treatment: therapeutic diphenylcyclopropenone sensitization with weekly scalp DPC. Blood draws came first, before each patch test. Total RNA extraction was carried out from unfractionated whole blood. This CDR3 is built from 18 residues. Germline CDR1 SGHTA, CDR2 FQGNSA. The J segment lost 1 base and the V segment lost 0 bases, leaving 7 bases of the junction unmatched. The starting material was whole blood, obtained in connection with sensitization to the hapten diphenylcyclopropenone (DPC). The chain recombines TRBV7-2 with TRBJ2-5, with TRBD2 matching over 11 bases. The origin of this receptor is a woman aged 40 to 49 with alopecia areata. Some clones in this sample may be carry-over from other donors' samples. DNA for the CDR3: TGTGCCAGCAGCTTAGCCCTGTTGACTAGCGGGGCCCAAGAGACCCAGTACTTC. It codes for CASSLALLTSGAQETQYF.